This T cell receptor (beta chain) came from a study of blood T cell repertoires in COVID-19. In the authors' methods: Nucleated cell number was recorded as an estimate derived from reference gene primer amplification. The data were produced by immunoSEQ multiplex PCR, yet TCRdb's version contains in-frame clones alone and is incomplete. D and trimming were read from the DNA, whereas the V and J calls and clone size are those reported in that table. Counted here are approximately 220,000 clones, less than 90% occurring once; the ten biggest clones make up about 4%. The CDR3 runs to 14 residues. V was shortened by 3 bases and J by 0 bases, with 9 bases between the two germline ends. CDR1 is SQVTM and CDR2 is ANQGSEA in the germline V gene. The cohort comprised adults aged about 18 to 100 years residing in approximately 22 US areas. Participants were placed into cohorts based on the clinical history they reported.

Sequenced input: PBMCs or T cells enriched from blood (not recorded which). The chain recombines TRBV29-1 with TRBJ1-3; D is uncertain. This clonotype was obtained from a woman in her twenties or thirties who had been exposed to COVID-19. The CDR3 DNA reads TGCAGCGTTGATCCAGGAAACTCTGGAAACACCATATATTTT. This codes for CSVDPGNSGNTIYF.